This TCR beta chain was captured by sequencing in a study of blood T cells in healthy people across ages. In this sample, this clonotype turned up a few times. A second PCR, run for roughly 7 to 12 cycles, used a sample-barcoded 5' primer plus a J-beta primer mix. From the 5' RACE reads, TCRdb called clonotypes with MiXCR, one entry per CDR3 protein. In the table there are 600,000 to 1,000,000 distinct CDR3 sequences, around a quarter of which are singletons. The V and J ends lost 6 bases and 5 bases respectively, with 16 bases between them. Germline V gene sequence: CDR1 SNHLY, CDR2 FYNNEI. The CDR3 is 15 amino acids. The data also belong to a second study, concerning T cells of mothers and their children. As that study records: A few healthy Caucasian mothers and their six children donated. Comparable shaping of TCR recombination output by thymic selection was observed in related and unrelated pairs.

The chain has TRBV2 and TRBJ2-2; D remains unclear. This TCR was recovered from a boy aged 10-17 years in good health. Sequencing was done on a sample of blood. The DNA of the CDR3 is TGTGCCAGCAGCTACTCCCTTCTAGAGACCGGGGAGCTGTTTTTT. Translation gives CASSYSLLETGELFF.